The 6 T cell receptor beta chains below all came from one sample that was sequenced in a study of blood T cell repertoires in COVID-19. Generated by immunoSEQ multiplex PCR, the TCRdb table keeps only in-frame clones and is missing some. The table includes some 120,000 clones, roughly nine tenths detected once. Sequenced input: peripheral blood. The receptors shown here come from a middle-aged man with COVID-19, enrolled during active disease.

The chain couples TRBV19 to TRBJ2-2; TRBD2 matches at 8 bases. Germline V gene sequence: CDR1 LNHDA, CDR2 SQIVND (reference sequence). The CDR3 spans 17 residues. V shed 6 bases, J shed 6 bases, and the junction held 15 bases outside the gene matches. CDR3 in DNA: TGTGCCAGTAGGCAACCGGGACTAGTTCGGGGGGCCGGGGAGCTGTTTTTT. Its protein is CASRQPGLVRGAGELFF.

The chain recombines TRBV28 with TRBJ2-5; D not certain. The ends were cut back, 6 bases at V and 3 bases at J, with 11 bases in the middle. CDR1 is MDHEN and CDR2 is SYDVKM in the germline V gene. CDR3 length: 13 amino acids. CDR3 bases: TGTGCCAGCAGGAAAATAACGGAAGAGACCCAGTACTTC. Translation gives CASRKITEETQYF.

The chain combines TRBV4-1 with TRBJ2-7, with 7 bases identical to TRBD2. The CDR3 runs to 16 residues. Germline CDR1 MGHRA, CDR2 YSYEKL. The ends lost 0 bases at V and 3 bases at J; junction bases unmatched: 8. This CDR3 is CASSQELAAPNYEQYV. DNA for the CDR3: TGCGCCAGCAGCCAAGAGCTAGCGGCCCCGAACTACGAGCAGTACGTC.

This chain uses TRBV4-3 with TRBJ2-1; D is uncertain. Germline V gene lookup returns CDR1 LGHNA and CDR2 YSLEER. V was clipped by 0 bases and J by 9 bases, with 9 bases between them. The CDR3 sequence is 13 residues long. CDR3 residues: CASSQDRGTEQFF. CDR3 sequence (DNA): TGCGCCAGCAGCCAAGATCGCGGCACTGAGCAGTTCTTC.

The CDR3 spells CASSLHGNEQYF. DNA for the CDR3: TGCGCCAGCAGCTTGCACGGGAACGAGCAGTACTTC. The V call is TRBV5-1, the J call TRBJ2-7, with D perhaps TRBD2 (5 bases). Germline assignment: CDR1 SGHRS and CDR2 YFSETQ. The CDR3 is 12 residues long. V dropped 1 base and J dropped 5 bases, with 7 bases sitting between them.

The CDR3 nucleotides are TGTGCCAGCAGCCTGGGACAGGGACAAAATGAAAAACTGTTTTTT. Amino acids: CASSLGQGQNEKLFF. V is TRBV7-8 and J is TRBJ1-4, with TRBD1 matching over 9 bases. This CDR3 region has 15 residues. Germline CDR1 is SGHVS and CDR2 is FQNEAQ. The ends lost 5 bases at V and 5 bases at J; junction bases unmatched: 6.